This T cell receptor (beta chain) derives from a study of blood T cell repertoires in COVID-19 (dated by TCRdb to 2018 to 2021). For context, the study as a whole: The collaborator samples originated in the United States, Italy and Spain and spanned the acute and convalescent phases of COVID-19. Deeply sampled blood TCRbeta repertoires from subjects exposed to, actively infected with, or recovered from COVID-19 were included in the dataset. The repertoires were released in a freely available public database meant as a resource for research on the immune response to SARS-CoV-2. Samples were obtained from the ongoing ImmuneRACE study (first 160 participants) and from 950 to 1,500 subjects provided by 6 global collaborators. Where available, HLA class I and class II types were obtained from metadata supplied by the sample provider rather than from assay-based typing. Sample metadata almost always included a de-identified subject ID, COVID-19 status, age in years and sex. The prospective study material was composed of cDNA or gDNA derived from T cells, B-cell-depleted T cells, or PBMCs.

A word on this clone: Its binding antigen is unknown. There are no base qualities to consult, and no much larger clone falls within one base.

TCRbeta CDR3 regions were amplified from genomic DNA using the immunoSEQ Assay, a bias-controlled multiplex PCR. The source study handled its data this way. The number of nucleated cells in each sample was estimated by amplification of reference gene primers within the assay. To quantify the absolute abundance of each unique TCRbeta CDR3 rearrangement, sequence reads were collapsed and filtered. For each sample, productive Simpson clonality was calculated as the square root of Simpson's diversity index across productive rearrangements. Held by TCRdb, this immuneACCESS table contains in-frame sequences only and omits some clones. Under half of the omission traces to an unresolved V gene where checked; the cause of the rest is unknown. V and J calls and clone size are as listed in that table; D and trimming were resolved from the DNA. This sample lists about 65,000 clones; over 85% were detected once. The ten largest clones take up approximately 2.6% of the sample.

The collaborating institutions used their own protocols to collect whole blood in K2EDTA tubes. For TCRbeta analysis, collaborators shipped samples in one of three forms: frozen whole blood, isolated PBMCs, or DNA extracted from either of those sample types. The germline V gene supplies CDR1 SGHTA and CDR2 FQGNSA. CDR3 length: 15 amino acids, cysteine to phenylalanine. Only the CDR3 DNA stays, 45 bases, in frame from base 1. Trimming costs V 4 bases and J 3 bases, and their ends lie 12 bases apart. Broad study findings and their caveats: The amount of clinical and demographic metadata varied by source and participant and was provided uncurated.

In this chain, TRBV7-2 is recombined with TRBJ1-4; the D gene is perhaps TRBD1, from 5 matching bases. Material: peripheral blood. The TCR comes from a man aged 70-80 years with active COVID-19. The CDR3 is CASSSTGGANEKLFF. The DNA sequence is TGTGCCAGCAGCTCGACGGGGGGAGCTAATGAAAAACTGTTTTTT.